This T cell receptor (beta chain) was obtained from a study of blood T cell repertoires in COVID-19. Study-level information: Donors in the United States, Italy and Spain gave samples during acute or convalescent COVID-19.

The germline gives CDR1 GTSNPN, CDR2 SVGIG (reference sequence). This CDR3 is built from 12 residues. With 2 bases removed from V and 3 bases from J, the gap between germline ends came to 8 bases. In the original workflow: Estimated nucleated cell counts came from reference gene primer amplification. Sequenced by immunoSEQ multiplex PCR; TCRdb stores in-frame clones only, minus some. From that table come the V and J calls and clone size; the DNA was used to work out D and trimming. The data contain around 69,000 clones, about 88% of them singletons. V gene TRBV30 combines with J gene TRBJ2-7, with a tentative D call TRBD2 (5 bases). The material sequenced was peripheral blood. This receptor was identified in a woman aged 50 to 60 with active COVID-19. The CDR3 DNA sequence: TGTGCCTGGAGTCCCCGGGGCTACGAGCAGTACTTC. Protein sequence: CAWSPRGYEQYF.